The T cell receptor (beta chain) under discussion was sequenced for a study of neoadjuvant anti-PD-1 for oral cavity cancer. The time point: after neoadjuvant nivolumab, at surgical resection. CDR3 length equals 11 residues. Germline V gives CDR1 MNHEY, CDR2 SMNVEV (reference sequence). V was shortened by 10 bases and J by 9 bases, with 16 bases between the two germline ends. Profiled with immunoSEQ multiplex PCR; TCRdb holds only in-frame clones, not every one. Of some 22,000 clones listed, roughly 30% are singletons. The genes are TRBV27 and TRBJ2-7, with D tentatively TRBD1 or TRBD2 (5 bases each). The sample consisted of tumor tissue, taken after nivolumab (anti-PD-1) treatment. The clonotype was recovered from a person aged 40 to 85 with oral cavity squamous cell carcinoma. The CDR3 sequence is CATGGLARQYF. CDR3 sequence (DNA): TGTGCCACTGGGGGTTTAGCACGGCAGTACTTC.